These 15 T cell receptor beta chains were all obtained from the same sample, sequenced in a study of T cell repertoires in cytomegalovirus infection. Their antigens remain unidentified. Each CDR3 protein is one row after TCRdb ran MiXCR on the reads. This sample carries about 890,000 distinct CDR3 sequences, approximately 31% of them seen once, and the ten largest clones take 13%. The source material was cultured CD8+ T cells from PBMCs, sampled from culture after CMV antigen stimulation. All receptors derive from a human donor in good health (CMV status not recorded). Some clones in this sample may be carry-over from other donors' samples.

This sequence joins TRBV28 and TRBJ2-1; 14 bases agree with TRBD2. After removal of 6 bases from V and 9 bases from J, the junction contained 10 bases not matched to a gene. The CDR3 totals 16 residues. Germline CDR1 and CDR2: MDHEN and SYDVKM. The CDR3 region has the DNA TGTGCCAGCAGACCGGGACTAGCGGGGGACCCGGGTGAGCAGTTCTTC. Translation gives CASRPGLAGDPGEQFF.

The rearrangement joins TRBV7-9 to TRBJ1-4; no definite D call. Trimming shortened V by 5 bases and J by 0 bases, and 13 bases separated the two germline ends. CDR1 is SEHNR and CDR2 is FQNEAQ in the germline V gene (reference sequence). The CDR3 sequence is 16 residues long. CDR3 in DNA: TGTGCCAGCAGCCCCCCCGCGGCTGCAACTAATGAAAAACTGTTTTTT. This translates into CASSPPAAATNEKLFF.

The CDR3 sequence: CASRDRDRSTYEQYV. CDR3 coding DNA: TGTGCCAGCAGAGACCGGGACAGGAGTACCTACGAGCAGTACGTC. The chain has TRBV25-1 and TRBJ2-7; 8 bases agree with TRBD1. V dropped 6 bases and J dropped 2; count of bases not matched to a gene: 9. The CDR3 sequence is 15 residues long. CDR1 is MGHDK, CDR2 SYGVNS, per germline.

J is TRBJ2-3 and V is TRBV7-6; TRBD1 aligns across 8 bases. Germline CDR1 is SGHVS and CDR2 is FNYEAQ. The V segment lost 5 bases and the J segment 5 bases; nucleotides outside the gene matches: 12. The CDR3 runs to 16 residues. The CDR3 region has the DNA TGTGCCAGCAGCCATAGCAAAGGACAGGGCGGAGATACGCAGTATTTT. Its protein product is CASSHSKGQGGDTQYF.

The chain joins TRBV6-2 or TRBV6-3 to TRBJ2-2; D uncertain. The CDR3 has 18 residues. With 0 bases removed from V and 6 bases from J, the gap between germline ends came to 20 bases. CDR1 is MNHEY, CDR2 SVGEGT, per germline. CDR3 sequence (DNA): TGTGCCAGCAGTTACTCTCCCATTAGGTCTCGAATGGCCGGGGAGCTGTTTTTT. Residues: CASSYSPIRSRMAGELFF.

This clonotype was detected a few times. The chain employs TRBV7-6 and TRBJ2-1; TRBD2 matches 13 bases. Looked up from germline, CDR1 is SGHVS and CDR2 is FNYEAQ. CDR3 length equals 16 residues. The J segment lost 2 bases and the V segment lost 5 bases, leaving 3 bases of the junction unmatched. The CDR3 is CASSELAGGTYNEQFF. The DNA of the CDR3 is TGTGCCAGCAGCGAACTAGCGGGGGGGACCTACAATGAGCAGTTCTTC.

The CDR3, as DNA: TGTGCCAGCAGTACTAGCGGGGGGCCCTACGAGCAGTACTTC. Translating it yields CASSTSGGPYEQYF. The J gene is TRBJ2-7, the V gene TRBV27; TRBD2 matches 12 bases. V was clipped by 5 bases and J by 2 bases; unmatched bases: 1. The CDR3 is 14 residues long. Germline V gene sequence: CDR1 MNHEY, CDR2 SMNVEV (reference sequence).

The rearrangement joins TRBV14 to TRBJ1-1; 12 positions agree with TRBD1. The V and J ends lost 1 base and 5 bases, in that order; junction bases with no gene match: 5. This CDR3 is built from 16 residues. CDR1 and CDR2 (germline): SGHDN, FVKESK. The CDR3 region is CASSQGGTGGFTEAFF. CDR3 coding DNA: TGTGCCAGCAGCCAAGGGGGGACAGGGGGCTTTACTGAAGCTTTCTTT. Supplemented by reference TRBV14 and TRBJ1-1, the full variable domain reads EAGVTQFPSHSVIEKGQTVTLRCDPISGHDNLYWYRRVMGKEIKFLLHFVKESKQDESGMPNNRFLAERTGGTYSTLKVQPAELEDSGVYFCASSQGGTGGFTEAFFGQGTRLTVV.

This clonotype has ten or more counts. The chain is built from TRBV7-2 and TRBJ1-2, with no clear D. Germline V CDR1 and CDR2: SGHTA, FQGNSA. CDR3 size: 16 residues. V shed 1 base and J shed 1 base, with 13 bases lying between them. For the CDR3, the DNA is TGTGCCAGCAGCTTAGATAAGACCGGACGTAACTATGGCTACACCTTC. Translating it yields CASSLDKTGRNYGYTF.

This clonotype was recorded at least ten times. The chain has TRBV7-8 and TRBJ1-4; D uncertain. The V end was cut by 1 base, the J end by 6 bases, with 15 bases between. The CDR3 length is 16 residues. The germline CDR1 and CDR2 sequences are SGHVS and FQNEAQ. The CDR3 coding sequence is TGTGCCAGCAGCTTAGTAGTGGGGAGGATGGATGAAAAACTGTTTTTT. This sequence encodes CASSLVVGRMDEKLFF.

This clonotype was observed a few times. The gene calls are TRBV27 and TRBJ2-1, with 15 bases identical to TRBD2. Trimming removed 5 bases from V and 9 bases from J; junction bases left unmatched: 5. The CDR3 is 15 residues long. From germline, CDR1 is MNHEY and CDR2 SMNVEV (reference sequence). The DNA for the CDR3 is TGTGCCAGCAGTCCAGGGACTAGCGGGGGGCTTGAGCAGTTCTTC. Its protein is CASSPGTSGGLEQFF.

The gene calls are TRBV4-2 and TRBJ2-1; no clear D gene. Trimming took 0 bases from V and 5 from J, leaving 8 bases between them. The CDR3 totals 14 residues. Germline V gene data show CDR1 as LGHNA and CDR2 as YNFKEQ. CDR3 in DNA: TGTGCCAGCAGCCAAGATAAGGCTGACAATGAGCAGTTCTTC. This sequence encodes CASSQDKADNEQFF.

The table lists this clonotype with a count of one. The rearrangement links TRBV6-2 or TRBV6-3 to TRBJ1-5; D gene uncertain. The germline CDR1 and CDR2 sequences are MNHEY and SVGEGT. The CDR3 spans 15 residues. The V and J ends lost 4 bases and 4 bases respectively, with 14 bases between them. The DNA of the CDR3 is TGTGCCAGCAGTTCTCACGGGAACCATAATCAGCCCCAGCATTTT. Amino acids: CASSSHGNHNQPQHF.

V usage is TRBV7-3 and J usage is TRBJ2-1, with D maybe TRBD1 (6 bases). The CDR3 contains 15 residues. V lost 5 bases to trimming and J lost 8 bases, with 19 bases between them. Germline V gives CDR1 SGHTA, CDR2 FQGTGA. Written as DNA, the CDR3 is TGTGCCAGCAGCCAGATAGGGGGAGAGCTAGATGAGCAGTTCTTC. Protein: CASSQIGGELDEQFF.

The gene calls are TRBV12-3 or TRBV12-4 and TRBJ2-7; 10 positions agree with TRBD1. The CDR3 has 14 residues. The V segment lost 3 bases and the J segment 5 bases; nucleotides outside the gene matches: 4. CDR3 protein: CASSLGTGVNEQYF. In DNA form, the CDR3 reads TGTGCCAGCAGTTTGGGGACAGGGGTTAACGAGCAGTACTTC.